The clone carrying this T cell receptor (beta chain) was picked up a small number of times. Each CDR3 protein is one row after TCRdb ran MiXCR on the 5' RACE reads. The data contain approximately 230,000 distinct CDR3 sequences, approximately 7.1% of them singletons. This sample stems from a study of identical twins. Between the trimmed V and J ends, which lost 5 bases and 5 bases, there was a span of 22 bases. In germline, CDR1 is MNHEY, CDR2 SMNVEV (reference sequence). The CDR3 totals 17 residues. The data also belong to a second study, concerning T cells expressing NK-cell markers. That publication notes: HCMV seropositivity characterized seven of the eight sequenced donors, and seronegativity one.

The chain carries TRBV27 and TRBJ2-1; D possibly corresponds to TRBD2 (5 bases). This TCR was sampled from a woman between 18 and 30 years old in good health. Source material: CD8+ T cells sorted from blood. Written as DNA, the CDR3 is TGTGCCAGCAGTCCACCCCCCCGGGAAGGGCCTGACAATGAGCAGTTCTTC. It is translated as CASSPPPREGPDNEQFF.